A selection of T cell receptor beta chains follows, all from one sample in a study of regulatory T cells in long-lasting Graves disease. TCRdb recomputed calls from the multiplex PCR reads with MiXCR, one row per CDR3 protein. This sample has more than 350,000 distinct CDR3 sequences, with just under 15% found just once. These data also featured in a second study, about T cells in Graves' hyperthyroidism and ophthalmopathy.

The sequencing here drew on peripheral blood mononuclear cells (PBMCs), taken at new diagnosis, from a patient treated with antithyroid drugs. The receptors were sampled from a woman in her 30s with Graves disease. Each CDR3 is given with its conserved first and last residue. D genes are given only for firm matches. Part of the rows lack a size; the others show once, few, many or a class for expanded clones.

J gene	D gene	V gene	clone size	CDR3 protein	CDR3 DNA
TRBJ2-1	-	TRBV5-1	-	CASGQGGKQFF	TGCGCCAGCGGACAAGGGGGGAAGCAGTTCTTC
TRBJ2-1	-	TRBV4-1	many	CASSQGTRSSYNEQFF	TGCGCCAGCAGCCAAGGGACACGGAGCTCCTACAATGAGCAGTTCTTC
TRBJ2-7	-	TRBV12-5	-	CASGSLYEQYF	TGTGCTAGTGGTTCCCTTTACGAGCAGTACTTC
TRBJ2-1	-	TRBV5-6	-	CASSIGDTDYNGQFF	TGTGCCAGCAGCATAGGGGACACCGACTACAATGGGCAGTTCTTC
TRBJ2-5	-	TRBV7-8	many	CASSHLNGPQETQYF	TGTGCCAGCAGCCACCTTAACGGGCCCCAAGAGACCCAGTACTTC
TRBJ1-5	-	TRBV16	-	CASSSGGRGGNQPQHF	TGTGCCAGCAGTTCCGGGGGCCGAGGGGGCAATCAGCCCCAGCATTTT
TRBJ2-1	TRBD2	TRBV7-9	many	CASSSRSSGSSYNEQFF	TGTGCCAGCAGCTCCCGGTCTAGCGGGAGTTCCTACAATGAGCAGTTCTTC
TRBJ2-1	-	TRBV18	many	CASSPPGGNEQFF	TGTGCCAGCTCACCACCTGGGGGCAATGAGCAGTTCTTC
TRBJ2-7	-	TRBV3-1	many	CASSQGLTSEQYF	TGTGCCAGCAGCCAGGGACTCACCTCCGAGCAGTACTTC
TRBJ2-7	-	TRBV6-1	many	CASSLRSGREYF	TGTGCCAGCAGTCTACGATCCGGACGGGAGTACTTC
TRBJ2-7	-	TRBV9	-	CASSVDGSYEQYF	TGTGCCAGCAGCGTAGACGGGTCCTACGAGCAGTACTTC
TRBJ2-2	-	TRBV7-3	many	CASSPVRFGGELFF	TGTGCCAGCAGCCCGGTCCGGTTCGGCGGGGAGCTGTTTTTT
TRBJ2-5	TRBD2	TRBV29-1	-	CSVGRLAGELTQYF	TGCAGCGTTGGAAGACTAGCGGGAGAATTGACCCAGTACTTC
TRBJ1-1	-	TRBV18	-	CASWEGENTEAFF	TGTGCCAGCTGGGAGGGGGAGAACACTGAAGCTTTCTTT
TRBJ2-1	TRBD2	TRBV7-2	few	CASSSGGGGLVQRESPDEQFF	TGTGCCAGCAGCTCTGGGGGTGGGGGGCTTGTCCAGCGGGAGTCACCGGATGAGCAGTTCTTC
TRBJ1-1	TRBD1	TRBV4-1	-	CASSQRSRTGHTEAFF	TGCGCCAGCAGCCAGAGGAGCAGGACAGGCCACACTGAAGCTTTCTTT
TRBJ1-3	-	TRBV12-3/TRBV12-4	few	CASSPSGTSGNTIYF	TGTGCCAGCAGTCCATCGGGTACGTCTGGAAACACCATATATTTT
TRBJ1-1	TRBD1	TRBV5-1	few	CASSLHPQGSTEAFF	TGCGCCAGCAGCTTACATCCACAGGGGAGCACTGAAGCTTTCTTT
TRBJ2-1	-	TRBV7-2	many	CASSLGLHLTTAARFF	TGTGCCAGCAGCTTAGGTCTCCACTTAACGACAGCGGCACGGTTCTTC
TRBJ2-2	-	TRBV12-3/TRBV12-4	many	CASSFAGNTGELFF	TGTGCCAGCAGTTTTGCAGGGAACACCGGGGAGCTGTTTTTT
TRBJ1-2	-	TRBV13	-	CASSVESNYGYTF	TGTGCCAGCAGCGTAGAGTCTAACTATGGCTACACCTTC
TRBJ1-1	TRBD1	TRBV27	many	CASRAGGRVTEAFF	TGTGCCAGCAGGGCAGGGGGCAGAGTTACTGAAGCTTTCTTT
TRBJ2-5	-	TRBV10-2	many	CASRDTQETQYF	TGCGCCAGCAGGGACACCCAAGAGACCCAGTACTTC
TRBJ2-2	-	TRBV28	many	CASSLGTTNTGELFF	TGTGCCAGCAGTTTAGGGACAACGAACACCGGGGAGCTGTTTTTT
TRBJ2-3	TRBD2	TRBV4-2	-	CASSQDQREFTDTQYF	TGTGCCAGCAGCCAAGACCAGCGGGAGTTCACAGATACGCAGTATTTT
TRBJ2-5	TRBD2	TRBV11-2	many	CASSLGSAGMRETQYF	TGTGCCAGCAGCTTAGGGTCAGCGGGGATGAGAGAGACCCAGTACTTC
TRBJ2-3	TRBD2	TRBV30	many	CACSTSGFTDTQYF	TGTGCCTGCTCAACTAGCGGGTTCACAGATACGCAGTATTTT
TRBJ2-1	TRBD2	TRBV7-9	many	CASSLGGGGNYNEQFF	TGTGCCAGCAGCTTGGGCGGGGGAGGGAACTACAATGAGCAGTTCTTC
TRBJ2-3	TRBD2	TRBV9	few	CASSVAGAGGVPDTQYF	TGTGCCAGCAGCGTAGCTGGAGCGGGAGGTGTCCCAGATACGCAGTATTTT
TRBJ2-1	-	TRBV2	once	CASSLTRGSDNEQFF	TGTGCCAGCAGCTTAACCAGGGGTTCGGACAATGAGCAGTTCTTC
TRBJ2-1	-	TRBV11-2	many	CASSLDGGPIEQFF	TGTGCCAGCAGCTTAGATGGGGGGCCCATCGAGCAGTTCTTC
TRBJ1-1	-	TRBV18	-	CASSPAAQEAFF	TGTGCCAGCTCCCCAGCGGCGCAGGAAGCTTTCTTT
TRBJ2-7	TRBD2	TRBV7-3	many	CASSSGTTATEQYF	TGTGCCAGCAGCTCCGGGACTACAGCCACCGAGCAGTACTTC
TRBJ2-1	-	TRBV11-3	many	CASSYIIQVGSYNEQFF	TGTGCCAGCAGCTATATAATCCAAGTAGGCTCCTACAATGAGCAGTTCTTC